A single sample gave rise to the 27 T cell receptor beta chains below, sequenced in a study of T cell responses to AZD1222 COVID-19 vaccine. The data were produced by immunoSEQ multiplex PCR, yet TCRdb's version contains in-frame clones alone and is incomplete. Of roughly 140,000 clones in the sample, approximately 89% were seen once. This sample comprised peripheral blood, obtained on day 0 of MenACWY control vaccination. These receptors were obtained from an adult in good health.

V is TRBV28 and J is TRBJ1-3, with TRBD1 matching 10 bases. This CDR3 region has 16 residues. CDR1 MDHEN and CDR2 SYDVKM come from the germline V gene. Losses at the gene ends were 5 bases for V and 3 bases for J; bases not matched to a gene: 7. The CDR3 DNA reads as TGTGCCAGCAGTGCCCGGACAGGGGGAGGTGGAAACACCATATATTTT. Translating gives CASSARTGGGGNTIYF.

The chain has TRBV4-2 and TRBJ1-2; TRBD1 aligns across 11 bases. Germline trimming cut 0 bases from V and 4 bases from J; bases unmatched to any gene: 10. Germline V CDR1 and CDR2: LGHNA, YNFKEQ. The CDR3 covers 18 residues. CDR3 bases: TGTGCCAGCAGCCAAGATTTTGGTCCCGGGACAGGGGGCTATGGCTACACCTTC. Its translation is CASSQDFGPGTGGYGYTF.

The chain recombines TRBV11-2 with TRBJ2-7; D is unclear. Germline-derived CDR1 and CDR2 are SGHAT and FQNNGV. V dropped 2 bases and J dropped 3 bases, with 20 bases sitting between them. The CDR3 is 17 residues long. For the CDR3, the DNA is TGTGCCAGCAGCTTAATGTCAAGGAGTAGTTTCGTCTACGAGCAGTACTTC. Protein: CASSLMSRSSFVYEQYF.

The chain links TRBV6-5 to TRBJ1-2, with D possibly matching TRBD1 (6 bases). The V and J ends lost 6 bases and 6 bases respectively, with 17 bases between them. CDR3 length equals 14 residues. From germline, CDR1 is MNHEY and CDR2 SVGAGI. CDR3 sequence reads: CASRPPGDNDGYTF. As DNA, the CDR3 is TGTGCCAGCAGACCCCCGGGGGACAATGATGGCTACACCTTC.

The chain couples TRBV7-2 to TRBJ1-2; D gene unclear. Trimming cost V 0 bases and J 5 bases, with 13 bases left between them. CDR1 SGHTA and CDR2 FQGNSA come from the germline V gene. CDR3 length equals 15 residues. CDR3 coding DNA: TGTGCCAGCAGCTTAGCGCCGGGAATTGGATATGGCTACACCTTC. This sequence encodes CASSLAPGIGYGYTF.

This chain uses TRBV28 with TRBJ2-1; perhaps TRBD1 as D (5 bases). V gave up 6 bases and J gave up 0 bases, with 12 bases separating them. Germline assignment: CDR1 MDHEN and CDR2 SYDVKM. The CDR3 covers 15 residues. CDR3 region: CASSKTESSYNEQFF. In nucleotides, the CDR3 is TGTGCCAGCAGCAAGACAGAGAGCTCCTACAATGAGCAGTTCTTC.

This clone showed up just once. This chain links TRBV19 with TRBJ2-6, with D unresolved. The germline gives CDR1 LNHDA, CDR2 SQIVND (reference sequence). V lost 9 bases to trimming and J lost 2 bases, with 11 bases between them. The CDR3 is 14 residues long. CDR3 region: CASTTETGANVLTF. In nucleotides, the CDR3 is TGTGCCAGCACGACTGAGACTGGGGCCAACGTCCTGACTTTC. The full variable domain, in which reference TRBV19 and TRBJ2-6 provide the parts outside the CDR3, is DGGITQSPKYLFRKEGQNVTLSCEQNLNHDAMYWYRQDPGQGLRLIYYSQIVNDFQKGDIAEGYSVSREKKESFPLTVTSAQKNPTAFYLCASTTETGANVLTFGAGSRLTVL.

This chain links TRBV4-3 with TRBJ1-4; D perhaps matches TRBD1 (5 bases). CDR3 size: 16 residues. CDR1 is LGHNA, CDR2 YSLEER, per germline. V lost 1 base, J lost 8 bases, and 17 bases lay in between. CDR3 DNA: TGCGCCAGCAGCCAAGTCGGGACCGGGACTTTCGAAAAACTGTTTTTT. This translates into CASSQVGTGTFEKLFF.

This sequence joins TRBV7-3 and TRBJ1-3; perhaps TRBD1 as D (5 bases). The CDR3 covers 15 residues. V was shortened by 1 base and J by 2 bases, with 9 bases between the two germline ends. Germline CDR1 and CDR2: SGHTA and FQGTGA. The CDR3 is CASSLSPGPGNTIYF. The CDR3 nucleotides read TGTGCCAGCAGCTTAAGTCCAGGGCCTGGAAACACCATATATTTT.

J is TRBJ2-5 and V is TRBV27, with TRBD2 matching over 9 bases. The CDR3 consists of 15 residues. Germline CDR1 reads MNHEY; CDR2 reads SMNVEV (reference sequence). V shed 7 bases, J shed 1 base, and the junction held 7 bases outside the gene matches. The CDR3 region is CASIRSGGPQETQYF. The CDR3 DNA follows: TGTGCCAGCATCAGGAGCGGGGGGCCCCAAGAGACCCAGTACTTC.

This chain links TRBV29-1 with TRBJ2-5, with 9 bases fitting TRBD2. Trimming removed 3 bases from V and 2 bases from J; junction bases left unmatched: 4. The CDR3 is made up of 14 amino acids. Germline values: CDR1 SQVTM, CDR2 ANQGSEA. Written as DNA, the CDR3 is TGCAGCGTTGATCTCGCGGGGGGGCAAGAGACCCAGTACTTC. This encodes CSVDLAGGQETQYF.

The CDR3 DNA follows: TGTGCCAGCGGCCCGGGCGGGCCCCAGCATTTT. As protein: CASGPGGPQHF. The chain couples TRBV7-9 to TRBJ1-5; D is unclear. This CDR3 is 11 amino acids long. V lost 8 bases and J lost 9, with 11 bases in between. Germline V gene data show CDR1 as SEHNR and CDR2 as FQNEAQ (reference sequence).

This clone was recorded once. The CDR3 sequence is CASSIGQGWNTEAFF. The CDR3 DNA follows: TGCGCCAGCAGCATAGGACAGGGCTGGAACACTGAAGCTTTCTTT. The chain links TRBV5-1 to TRBJ1-1; 8 bases match TRBD1. The ends lost 4 bases at V and 1 base at J; junction bases unmatched: 6. The CDR3 extends over 15 amino acids. The V gene's germline CDR1 is SGHRS and CDR2 YFSETQ.

The V call is TRBV5-1, the J call TRBJ1-1; D might be TRBD1 (5 bases). The germline CDR1 and CDR2 sequences are SGHRS and YFSETQ. CDR3 length: 15 residues. Trimming removed 0 bases at V and 1 base at J, with 10 bases between. CDR3 residues: CASSLEGITNTEAFF. The CDR3 region has the DNA TGCGCCAGCAGCTTGGAGGGGATCACGAACACTGAAGCTTTCTTT.

A few counts support this clone. The chain joins TRBV27 to TRBJ2-7; D gene unclear. The germline V and J ends were trimmed by 0 bases and 5 bases, with 8 bases remaining between them. The CDR3 contains 13 residues. CDR1 MNHEY and CDR2 SMNVEV come from the germline V gene (reference sequence). This CDR3 reads CASSLSPGNEQYF. Here the CDR3 DNA reads TGTGCCAGCAGTTTATCTCCAGGCAACGAGCAGTACTTC.

The chain has TRBV6-5 and TRBJ2-7, with a possible D match to TRBD2 (6 bases). The germline V gene has CDR1 MNHEY and CDR2 SVGAGI. V lost 6 bases to trimming and J lost 0 bases, with 15 bases between them. This CDR3 spans 15 amino acids. The DNA for the CDR3 is TGTGCCAGCAGACGACCAGCGGGTAGCTCCTACGAGCAGTACTTC. Translated, it gives CASRRPAGSSYEQYF.

The chain links TRBV5-1 to TRBJ1-2; the D is unclear. Per germline, CDR1 SGHRS and CDR2 YFSETQ. The V end lost 2 bases, the J end lost 4 bases, and 9 bases lay between the germline ends. This CDR3 is 13 amino acids long. CDR3 protein: CASSFSETYGYTF. CDR3 DNA: TGCGCCAGCAGCTTTTCGGAGACCTATGGCTACACCTTC.

The CDR3 region is CASSLAQAITDTQYF. The CDR3 DNA reads TGTGCCAGCAGCTTAGCGCAGGCTATCACAGATACGCAGTATTTT. The V call is TRBV7-9, the J call TRBJ2-3, with no clear D. Germline loops: CDR1 SEHNR, CDR2 FQNEAQ (reference sequence). The CDR3 contains 15 residues. V lost 0 bases and J lost 2, with 9 bases in between.

The V call is TRBV19, the J call TRBJ2-7, with 8 nucleotides matching TRBD1. The CDR3 contains 14 residues. Per the germline V gene, CDR1 is LNHDA and CDR2 is SQIVND (reference sequence). With 5 bases clipped from V and 2 bases from J, the junction kept 5 bases outside the gene matches. The CDR3 loop is CASSFADRAYEQYF. Written as DNA, the CDR3 is TGTGCCAGTAGTTTCGCGGACAGGGCCTACGAGCAGTACTTC.

This clone was seen a handful of times. This rearrangement joins TRBV9 to TRBJ2-6, with D perhaps TRBD1 (5 bases). Germline loops: CDR1 SGDLS, CDR2 YYNGEE. V lost 4 bases and J 2 bases, leaving 10 bases between the germline ends. This CDR3 region has 15 residues. CDR3 coding DNA: TGTGCCAGCAGCCACGGCAGGGCTGGGGCCAACGTCCTGACTTTC. Translated: CASSHGRAGANVLTF.

The chain is built from TRBV30 and TRBJ2-7; maybe TRBD2 (5 bases). Germline CDR1 is GTSNPN and CDR2 is SVGIG (reference sequence). The CDR3 has 13 residues. The germline V and J ends were trimmed by 6 bases and 0 bases, with 12 bases remaining between them. Written as DNA, the CDR3 is TGTGCCTGTGTTAGCGCTAACTCCTACGAGCAGTACTTC. Protein sequence: CACVSANSYEQYF.

The chain is built from TRBV2 and TRBJ1-2; 8 nucleotides match TRBD1. CDR1 and CDR2 (germline): SNHLY, FYNNEI. Germline trimming cut 10 bases from V and 3 bases from J; bases unmatched to any gene: 7. CDR3 length equals 13 residues. The DNA for the CDR3 is TGTGCCACCTGGACAGGGTTGGACTATGGCTACACCTTC. Translated: CATWTGLDYGYTF.

This CDR3 is CASSQLSFGEKLFF. The CDR3 DNA reads TGTGCCAGCAGCCAATTATCCTTCGGTGAAAAACTGTTTTTT. V and J are TRBV3-1 (or the pseudogene TRBV3-2) and TRBJ1-4; D gene unclear. This CDR3 is 14 amino acids long. CDR1 and CDR2 from the germline V gene are LGHDT and YNNKEL (reference sequence). Trimming shortened V by 2 bases and J by 7 bases, and 11 bases separated the two germline ends.

The gene calls are TRBV7-6 and TRBJ1-2, with TRBD1 matching over 9 bases. After removal of 3 bases from V and 8 bases from J, the junction contained 7 bases not matched to a gene. Germline lookup yields CDR1 SGHVS and CDR2 FNYEAQ. The CDR3 extends over 14 amino acids. The CDR3 loop is CASSFPDRGCGYTF. In DNA, the CDR3 is TGTGCCAGCAGCTTCCCGGACAGGGGCTGCGGCTACACCTTC.

There are a few counts of this clone. The V and J genes are TRBV18 and TRBJ2-7; weak D call: TRBD1 (6 bases). Germline V gene data show CDR1 as KGHSH and CDR2 as LQKENI. This CDR3 is built from 16 residues. Trimming left V 0 bases short and J 1 base short, with 13 bases between. In DNA, the CDR3 is TGTGCCAGCTCACCACCTGGACACAGGGTGTCCTACGAGCAGTACTTC. Translated: CASSPPGHRVSYEQYF.

The chain carries TRBV6-2 or TRBV6-3 and TRBJ1-1, with a weak D call TRBD1 (5 bases). V lost 5 bases and J 1 base, leaving 17 bases between the germline ends. The germline V gene has CDR1 MNHEY and CDR2 SVGEGT. This CDR3 comprises 16 residues. CDR3 region: CASSPITGNRNTEAFF. CDR3 in DNA: TGTGCCAGCAGTCCGATTACAGGTAACCGGAACACTGAAGCTTTCTTT.

This clone was picked up one time. The same CDR3 can be traced to other DNA sequences in this sample. The chain couples TRBV18 to TRBJ1-4; D not resolved. Trimming left V 3 bases short and J 8 bases short, with 10 bases between. This CDR3 has 13 residues. In germline, CDR1 is KGHSH, CDR2 LQKENI. This CDR3 reads CASSPGIGEKLFF. The CDR3 DNA follows: TGTGCCAGCTCACCTGGAATAGGCGAAAAACTGTTTTTT.